The 23 T cell receptor beta chains given below trace back to one sample, sequenced in a study of T cells in Graves' hyperthyroidism and ophthalmopathy. Amplified TCR beta CDR3 regions derived from RNA transcripts. The TCR CDR3 first-round RT-PCR relied on the HTBI primer set. One entry per CDR3 protein, called by TCRdb with MiXCR from the multiplex PCR reads. In the table there are some 560,000 distinct CDR3 sequences, about a sixth of which are singletons. Material: blood. These receptors were collected from a woman under 40 with Graves' hyperthyroidism.

The J gene is TRBJ1-6, the V gene TRBV2; the D is unclear. Trimming pared 3 bases from V and 6 bases from J, leaving 12 bases between. CDR1 and CDR2 from the germline V gene are SNHLY and FYNNEI. This CDR3 has 15 residues. CDR3 sequence (DNA): TGTGCCAGCAGTGAGGATTCCGGGATTAATTCACCCCTCCACTTT. Protein product: CASSEDSGINSPLHF.

This clonotype has a count of ten or more. V and J are TRBV5-1 and TRBJ2-3; the D gene is possibly TRBD2 (6 bases). The CDR3 covers 16 residues. The germline CDR1 and CDR2 sequences are SGHRS and YFSETQ. The V and J ends lost 4 bases and 6 bases respectively, with 21 bases between them. For the CDR3, the DNA is TGCGCCAGCAGCCACCAGGACTACCCCATAATGGATACGCAGTATTTT. Encoded protein: CASSHQDYPIMDTQYF.

The chain has TRBV5-1 and TRBJ1-3, with 8 bases matching TRBD1. The CDR3 has 15 residues. Germline lookup yields CDR1 SGHRS and CDR2 YFSETQ. Trimming cost V 2 bases and J 2 bases; bases outside gene matches: 3. Here the CDR3 DNA reads TGCGCCAGCAGCTTACAGGGGGTCGCTGGAAACACCATATATTTT. Translated: CASSLQGVAGNTIYF.

This clonotype was counted a few times. V is TRBV12-5 and J is TRBJ2-7; tentative D call: TRBD1 (6 bases). Germline V gene data show CDR1 as LGHNT and CDR2 as FRNRAP. Between the trimmed V and J ends, which lost 3 bases and 4 bases, there was a span of 19 bases. The length of the CDR3 is 16 residues. Written as DNA, the CDR3 is TGTGCTAGTGGTTTCGGTGTACAGGGTACCGCGTACGAGCAGTACTTC. Its protein is CASGFGVQGTAYEQYF.

This clonotype was picked up many times. The gene calls are TRBV7-9 and TRBJ2-1, with D unclear. This CDR3 comprises 14 residues. V lost 2 bases, J lost 7 bases, and 12 bases lay in between. CDR1 and CDR2 (germline): SEHNR, FQNEAQ (reference sequence). The CDR3, as DNA: TGTGCCAGCAGCTTATGGGAAGAGGCGAATGAGCAGTTCTTC. Protein product: CASSLWEEANEQFF.

This clonotype was recorded many times. The CDR3 region has the DNA TGTGCCAGCAGCCAACGCCTAGCGGGAGGGGCCTACAATGAGCAGTTCTTC. This gives the protein CASSQRLAGGAYNEQFF. The chain couples TRBV3-1 to TRBJ2-1, with TRBD2 identical over 12 bases. Germline assignment: CDR1 LGHDT and CDR2 YNNKEL (reference sequence). Trimming took 2 bases from V and 2 from J; bases not matched to a gene: 4. The CDR3 runs 17 residues.

This sequence joins TRBV12-3 or TRBV12-4 and TRBJ1-4; TRBD1 matches at 10 bases. This CDR3 is built from 17 residues. The V and J ends lost 5 bases and 4 bases, in that order; junction bases with no gene match: 10. The DNA of the CDR3 is TGTGCCAGCAGTGCCGGGACAGGGGTCGGATTTAATGAAAAACTGTTTTTT. Its translation is CASSAGTGVGFNEKLFF.

There are a few counts of this clonotype. The chain carries TRBV5-8 and TRBJ1-2; D is possibly TRBD1 (6 bases). This CDR3 has 19 amino acids. Trimming removed 9 bases at V and 4 bases at J, with 34 bases between. Germline V gene sequence: CDR1 SGHTS, CDR2 YDEGEE. The CDR3: CATCLWGAYSPGVAYGYTF. The CDR3 coding sequence is TGTGCCACCTGTTTGTGGGGGGCATACAGCCCCGGGGTTGCCTATGGCTACACCTTC.

This clonotype was seen at least ten times. The CDR3 sequence: CASSWGRFDKQYF. DNA of the CDR3: TGTGCCAGCAGTTGGGGACGTTTTGATAAGCAGTACTTC. The gene calls are TRBV2 and TRBJ2-7, with D perhaps matching TRBD1 or TRBD2 (5 bases each). This CDR3 contains 13 residues. Trimming pared 5 bases from V and 8 bases from J, leaving 16 bases between. From germline, CDR1 is SNHLY and CDR2 FYNNEI.

This clonotype appeared many times. The chain has TRBV20-1 and TRBJ2-7; D ambiguous. Germline V gene data show CDR1 as DFQATT and CDR2 as SNEGSKA (reference sequence). Trimming shortened V by 3 bases and J by 3 bases, and 9 bases separated the two germline ends. The CDR3 runs to 12 residues. The CDR3 nucleotides are TGCAGTGCTAGCAGCCAGTTCTACGAGCAGTACTTC. Its translation is CSASSQFYEQYF.

Of note for this clonotype: A much larger clone is a single base away; this may be a read error. The chain is built from TRBV5-5 and TRBJ2-1; D remains unclear. The closer fit of TRBJ2-7 to the DNA end suggests the J call may be wrong. The germline gives CDR1 SGHKS, CDR2 YYEKEE (reference sequence). The CDR3 loop spans 14 amino acids. CDR3 coding DNA: TGTGCCAGCAGCTTAGGGAAAAACTACAATGAGCAGTACTTC. It is translated as CASSLGKNYNEQYF.

This clonotype appeared many times. The V call is TRBV5-6, the J call TRBJ2-2, with 7 bases lining up with TRBD1. The CDR3 runs to 16 residues. Germline V gene data show CDR1 as SGHDT and CDR2 as YYEEEE. Trimming removed 0 bases from V and 0 bases from J; junction bases left unmatched: 2. CDR3 in DNA: TGTGCCAGCAGCTTGGGGCAGGGGGCGAACACCGGGGAGCTGTTTTTT. As protein: CASSLGQGANTGELFF.

The V gene is TRBV18, the J gene TRBJ2-2; D possibly corresponds to TRBD1 (5 bases). V lost 0 bases to trimming and J lost 1 base, with 9 bases between them. CDR1 and CDR2 from the germline V gene are KGHSH and LQKENI. This CDR3 is built from 16 residues. The CDR3 bases are TGTGCCAGCTCACCACCGGGCAGGGTGAACACCGGGGAGCTGTTTTTT. Translating gives CASSPPGRVNTGELFF.

The sample holds a few counts of this clonotype. This chain joins TRBV25-1 and TRBJ1-1; tentatively, D is TRBD1 (6 bases). The CDR3 has 16 residues. Germline V CDR1 and CDR2: MGHDK, SYGVNS. V lost 1 base, J lost 1 base, and 13 bases lay in between. The CDR3 sequence is CASSEFRGPGNTEAFF. The CDR3 bases are TGTGCCAGCAGTGAATTCAGGGGTCCGGGGAACACTGAAGCTTTCTTT.

The rearrangement joins TRBV7-9 to TRBJ2-2; 11 nucleotides agree with TRBD1. The J call may be wrong; the DNA end is better matched by TRBJ1-1. The CDR3 totals 14 residues. Germline V CDR1 and CDR2: SEHNR, FQNEAQ (reference sequence). The CDR3 sequence is CASSSDRGREGAFF. Written as DNA, the CDR3 is TGTGCCAGCAGCTCGGACAGGGGGCGGGAAGGAGCTTTCTTT.

A remark on this clonotype: A read error is possible here, since a much larger clone lies one base away. This chain joins TRBV15 and TRBJ2-1; D ambiguous. The germline V and J ends were trimmed by 0 bases and 9 bases, with 18 bases remaining between them. Germline-derived CDR1 and CDR2 are LNHNV and YYDKDF (reference sequence). The CDR3 is made up of 16 amino acids. The CDR3 nucleotides are TGTGCCACCAGCAGAGATCTCTCGGACGTAGTGGGTGAGCAGTTCTTC. Protein: CATSRDLSDVVGEQFF.

V is TRBV7-6 and J is TRBJ2-7; 8 bases align to TRBD1. CDR1 is SGHVS, CDR2 FNYEAQ, per germline. V was clipped by 4 bases and J by 5 bases; unmatched bases: 7. This CDR3 spans 14 amino acids. CDR3 in amino acids: CASSSKDRVDEQYF. Here the CDR3 DNA reads TGTGCCAGCAGCTCCAAGGACAGGGTCGACGAGCAGTACTTC.

This clonotype was observed at least ten times. This chain links TRBV30 with TRBJ2-3, with 7 bases lining up with TRBD2. CDR1 is GTSNPN, CDR2 SVGIG, per germline (reference sequence). The CDR3 has 18 residues. CDR3 in amino acids: CASVGDYPFLGSTDTQYF. CDR3 sequence (DNA): TGTGCGTCGGTGGGGGACTACCCTTTCCTCGGAAGCACAGATACGCAGTATTTT.

Ten or more counts support this clonotype. The CDR3 spells CASSLSRGGTYNEQFF. Written as DNA, the CDR3 is TGTGCCAGCAGCTTGTCCCGCGGCGGAACCTACAATGAGCAGTTCTTC. The V gene is TRBV7-2, the J gene TRBJ2-1, with unresolved D. CDR3 length: 16 residues. The V and J ends lost 3 bases and 2 bases respectively, with 14 bases between them. CDR1 is SGHTA, CDR2 FQGNSA, per germline.

Many counts were recorded for this clonotype. V gene TRBV20-1 combines with J gene TRBJ2-5; D possibly uses TRBD1 or TRBD2 (5 bases each). The germline CDR1 and CDR2 sequences are DFQATT and SNEGSKA (reference sequence). The CDR3 loop spans 17 amino acids. V was cut by 6 bases and J by 1 base, with 24 bases left in between. The CDR3 bases are TGCAGTGCCACTCAGTCTGGGGGTCAGGTCTTCCAAGAGACCCAGTACTTC. Residues: CSATQSGGQVFQETQYF.

This clonotype has at least ten counts. The chain uses TRBV6-1 and TRBJ2-3; 7 bases map to TRBD2. Germline V gene sequence: CDR1 MNHNS, CDR2 SASEGT. The ends lost 5 bases at V and 4 bases at J; junction bases unmatched: 12. The CDR3 is made up of 16 amino acids. Here the CDR3 reads CASSYRGGSFADTQYF. For the CDR3, the DNA is TGTGCCAGCAGTTACCGTGGCGGGAGTTTTGCAGATACGCAGTATTTT.

The chain links TRBV6-5 to TRBJ1-4; D remains ambiguous. V was pared by 0 bases and J by 7 bases, with 12 bases between. Per germline, CDR1 MNHEY and CDR2 SVGAGI. There are 15 residues in the CDR3. CDR3 nucleotide sequence: TGTGCCAGCAGTTACTCGATCAGACAAAGTGAAAAACTGTTTTTT. Encoded protein: CASSYSIRQSEKLFF.

This clonotype was picked up many times. The gene calls are TRBV18 and TRBJ2-2; 8 nucleotides match TRBD2. Unmatched junction bases numbered 3, after V lost 5 bases and J lost 4 bases. This CDR3 has 14 amino acids. Germline CDR1 reads KGHSH; CDR2 reads LQKENI. Written as DNA, the CDR3 is TGTGCCAGCTCAGGGACTAGATCCACCGGGGAGCTGTTTTTT. Its protein is CASSGTRSTGELFF.